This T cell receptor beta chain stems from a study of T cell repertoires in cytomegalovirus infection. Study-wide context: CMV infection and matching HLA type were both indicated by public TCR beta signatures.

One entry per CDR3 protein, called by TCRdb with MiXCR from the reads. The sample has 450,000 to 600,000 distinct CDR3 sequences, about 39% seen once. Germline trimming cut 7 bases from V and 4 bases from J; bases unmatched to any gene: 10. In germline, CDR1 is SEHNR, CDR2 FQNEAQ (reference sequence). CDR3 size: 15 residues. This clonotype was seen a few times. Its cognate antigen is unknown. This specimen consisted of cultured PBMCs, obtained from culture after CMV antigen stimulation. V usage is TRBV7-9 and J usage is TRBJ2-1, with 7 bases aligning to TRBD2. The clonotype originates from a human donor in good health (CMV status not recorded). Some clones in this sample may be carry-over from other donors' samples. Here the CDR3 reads CASTSPGGPYNEQFF. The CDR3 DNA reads TGTGCCAGCACCTCTCCGGGAGGACCGTACAATGAGCAGTTCTTC.